This T cell receptor (beta chain) was documented in a study of beta chain features in type 1 diabetes. Study as a whole: On cell yields, gender and age, patients and healthy donors were similar.

This clone was counted once. What it binds is unknown. Trimming took 0 bases from V and 4 from J; bases not matched to a gene: 6. Germline V lookup: CDR1 SGHNT, CDR2 YYREEE (reference sequence). The CDR3 contains 15 residues. Study-wide points: Shortening of TCRB CDR3s, moderate but significant, appeared in all four CD4+ subsets of Type 1 diabetes patients.

As every portion of the isolated RNA was reverse transcribed, the sequencing read expressed TCRB transcripts. Only in-frame clones appear in the TCRdb table, and some are missing; sequencing was by immunoSEQ multiplex PCR. The repertoire holds around 40,000 clones, with around 63% as singletons. Sequenced: Tregs from blood. V is TRBV5-4 and J is TRBJ1-2; TRBD1 matches at 7 bases. The TCR was taken from a man younger than 45 with type 1 diabetes. Some clones in this sample may be carry-over from other donors' samples. CDR3 loop: CASSLAPTGSYGYTF. CDR3 in DNA: TGTGCCAGCAGCTTGGCCCCGACAGGGTCCTATGGCTACACCTTC.